This TCR beta chain is drawn from a study of technical replicates of blood from several donors (dated by TCRdb to the late 2010s). This clone was found a few times. Its specific antigen is unknown. No clone much larger than this one lies a single base away; base qualities are absent. The CDR3 goes from the cysteine to the phenylalanine over 16 residues. Only CDR3 DNA is held: 48 bases, read in frame from base 1. From V the trimming removes 11 bases and from J it removes 1 base, while the gene matches leave 10 bases of the junction unaccounted for. From a lookup of the germline V gene, CDR1 and CDR2 are ENHRY and SYGVKD. Libraries were built with the immunoSEQ multiplex PCR assay. TCRdb carries this immuneACCESS record with in-frame sequences only. Its versions omit some clonotypes, under half of them owing to an unresolved V gene in the studies checked, with the rest unexplained. This sample gives around 58,000 clones in total; about 87% of them show up just once. Of the sample, under 6.5% falls within the top ten clones.

Sequencing input: PBMCs. This TCR was recovered from a human donor in good health. Some clones in this sample may be carry-over from other donors' samples. Rearrangement joined TRBV10-3 to TRBJ1-3, with 11 bases matching TRBD1. The nucleotides are TGTGCCGCGGGACAGGGGGTATTAAGTTCTGGAAACACCATATATTTT. Translated, it reads CAAGQGVLSSGNTIYF.